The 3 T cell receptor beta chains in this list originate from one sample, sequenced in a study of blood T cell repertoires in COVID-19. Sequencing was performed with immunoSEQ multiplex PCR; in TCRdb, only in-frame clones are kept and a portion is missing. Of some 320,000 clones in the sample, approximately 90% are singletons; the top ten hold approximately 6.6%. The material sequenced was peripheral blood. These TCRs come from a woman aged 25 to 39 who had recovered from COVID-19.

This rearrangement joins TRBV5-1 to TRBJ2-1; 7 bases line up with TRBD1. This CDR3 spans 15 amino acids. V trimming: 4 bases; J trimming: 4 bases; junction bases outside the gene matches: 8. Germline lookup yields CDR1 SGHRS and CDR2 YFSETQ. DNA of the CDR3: TGCGCCAGCAGCGTCTCCGGGACAGCTTACAATGAGCAGTTCTTC. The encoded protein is CASSVSGTAYNEQFF.

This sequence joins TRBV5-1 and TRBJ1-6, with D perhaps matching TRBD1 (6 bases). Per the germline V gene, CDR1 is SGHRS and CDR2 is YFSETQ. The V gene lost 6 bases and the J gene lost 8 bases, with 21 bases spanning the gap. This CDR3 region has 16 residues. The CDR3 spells CASMLGTGIGDSPLHF. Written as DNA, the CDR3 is TGCGCCAGCATGCTGGGTACAGGGATTGGCGATTCACCCCTCCACTTT.

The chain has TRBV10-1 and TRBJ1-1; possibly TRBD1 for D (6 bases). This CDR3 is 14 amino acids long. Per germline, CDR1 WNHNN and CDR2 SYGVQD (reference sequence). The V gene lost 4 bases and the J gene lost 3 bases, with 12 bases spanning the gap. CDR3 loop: CASSGGGTYTEAFF. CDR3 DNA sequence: TGCGCCAGCAGTGGGGGGGGCACCTACACTGAAGCTTTCTTT.